Described below is a single T cell receptor beta chain sequence and its context. Its antigen is still unknown. This sample was included in a study of cytomegalovirus exposure and HLA in healthy donors. Findings and caveats of the study: In a later analysis, productive TCRs from donors in an Asian-associated ancestry cluster reportedly carried fewer N-insertions than the cohort mean. It was confirmed in vitro that three of the CMV-associated chains were specific for CMV antigens. Productive status was seen about 90% or about 30% of the time for most TCR beta V segments in an earlier analysis.

The PCR contained 60 Vbeta and 13 Jbeta primers. Repertoires were generated with immunoSEQ multiplex PCR, while TCRdb's copy carries only in-frame clones and drops some. The sample totals approximately 150,000 clones. Sequencing was done on a sample of PBMCs. The TCR originated in a male donor in good health and CMV-seronegative.

The CDR3 DNA follows: TGTGCCAGCAGGGGTCCTGGGCGGGTGGGTCTCCAGTACTTC. Residues: CASRGPGRVGLQYF. This chain links TRBV6-5 with TRBJ2-5, with D tentatively TRBD2 (5 bases). This CDR3 is built from 14 residues. Germline V gives CDR1 MNHEY, CDR2 SVGAGI. V shed 6 bases and J shed 10 bases, with 21 bases lying between them.